The next 17 T cell receptor beta chains were all read from a single sample in a study of human T cells and chemical hapten exposure. Documented time point: healthy volunteer bleed at 6 weeks. Researchers extracted total RNA from unfractionated whole blood. TCRdb re-called the RACE reads through MiXCR, storing one row per CDR3 protein. This sample yields 75,000 to 80,000 distinct CDR3 sequences, of which 8.5% to 10% are seen a single time; about 1.8% belongs to the top ten. Sequenced sample: whole blood. The receptors were gathered from a female donor in good health. Some clones in this sample may be carry-over from other donors' samples.

The gene calls are TRBV10-3 and TRBJ2-1, with 8 bases aligning to TRBD2. This CDR3 spans 12 amino acids. Germline lookup yields CDR1 ENHRY and CDR2 SYGVKD. The CDR3 loop is CASRGGLNEQFF. CDR3 DNA sequence: TGTGCTTCTCGGGGGGGGCTCAATGAGCAGTTCTTC.

This rearrangement joins TRBV29-1 to TRBJ1-5, with D possibly TRBD1 on 6 matching bases. Germline V gives CDR1 SQVTM, CDR2 ANQGSEA. V was trimmed by 5 bases and J by 0 bases, leaving 17 bases between them. The CDR3 has 16 residues. The CDR3 DNA reads as TGCAGCGTTCTGTTTCCGGGGACATATAGCAATCAGCCCCAGCATTTT. Amino acid sequence: CSVLFPGTYSNQPQHF.

This clonotype was seen many times. The gene calls are TRBV9 and TRBJ1-6, with D possibly being TRBD1 (5 bases). The germline V gene encodes CDR1 SGDLS and CDR2 YYNGEE. CDR3 length: 16 residues. V gave up 2 bases and J gave up 6 bases, with 15 bases separating them. CDR3 sequence (DNA): TGTGCCAGCAGCGTTAGGGGCCGAGGGTCTAATTCACCCCTCCACTTT. Residues: CASSVRGRGSNSPLHF.

This clonotype was found many times. The chain couples TRBV20-1 to TRBJ2-1, with D hard to call. Germline CDR1 is DFQATT and CDR2 is SNEGSKA (reference sequence). This CDR3 has 13 residues. The V end lost 3 bases, the J end lost 2 bases, and 8 bases lay between the germline ends. The CDR3 sequence: CSASPDTYNEQFF. For the CDR3, the DNA is TGCAGTGCTAGCCCCGATACCTACAATGAGCAGTTCTTC.

This rearrangement joins TRBV24-1 to TRBJ2-3, with D maybe TRBD2 (5 bases). This CDR3 has 14 amino acids. Trimming took 4 bases from V and 9 from J, leaving 16 bases between them. Germline-derived CDR1 and CDR2 are KGHDR and SFDVKD. CDR3 sequence reads: CATSDPSRSETQYF. The CDR3 nucleotides read TGTGCCACCAGTGACCCTAGCCGGTCGGAGACGCAGTATTTT.

This clonotype was counted a few times. In DNA, the CDR3 is TGTGCCAGCTCACGTACCGGGACAGCAACTAATGAAAAACTGTTTTTT. Residues: CASSRTGTATNEKLFF. The chain links TRBV18 to TRBJ1-4; 7 bases are shared with TRBD1. The CDR3 has 16 amino acids. J gave up 0 bases and V 4 bases, and 5 bases lay outside the gene matches. Germline V gene lookup returns CDR1 KGHSH and CDR2 LQKENI.

The gene calls are TRBV7-3 and TRBJ2-7; a weak D match, TRBD2 (7 bases). CDR3 length equals 17 residues. The germline V and J ends were trimmed by 5 bases and 2 bases, with 22 bases remaining between them. The germline V gene has CDR1 SGHTA and CDR2 FQGTGA. CDR3 region: CASSPNGGGGGPYEQYF. The CDR3 bases are TGTGCCAGCAGCCCGAACGGAGGGGGGGGGGGTCCCTACGAGCAGTACTTC.

This clonotype was seen at least ten times. This rearrangement joins TRBV28 to TRBJ1-5; D gene uncertain. The CDR3 contains 14 residues. Germline CDR1 reads MDHEN; CDR2 reads SYDVKM. Trimming left V 8 bases short and J 2 bases short, with 13 bases between. CDR3 in DNA: TGTGCCAGCGTCACCCTGAGGGGCAATCAGCCCCAGCATTTT. Protein sequence: CASVTLRGNQPQHF.

This clonotype was counted ten times or more. The DNA of the CDR3 is TGTGCCAGCACCCGAGATGGAGGGGGTTCCTACGAGCAGTACTTC. It codes for CASTRDGGGSYEQYF. The chain joins TRBV11-1 to TRBJ2-7; the D gene could be TRBD1 or TRBD2 (6 bases each). The CDR3 loop spans 15 amino acids. Deletions cut 7 bases from V and 1 base from J, with 17 bases between. Germline V gives CDR1 SGHAT, CDR2 FQDESV (reference sequence).

This clonotype was recorded a few times. V and J are TRBV12-3 or TRBV12-4 and TRBJ2-7; D remains unclear. V was shortened by 0 bases and J by 0 bases, with 9 bases between the two germline ends. This CDR3 has 15 amino acids. CDR3 region: CASSLAKWGSYEQYF. The DNA of the CDR3 is TGTGCCAGCAGTTTAGCGAAGTGGGGCTCCTACGAGCAGTACTTC.

This clonotype was seen more than once but under ten times. V usage is TRBV20-1 and J usage is TRBJ1-1; D might be TRBD1 (6 bases). V was clipped by 3 bases and J by 4 bases, with 12 bases between them. Germline loops: CDR1 DFQATT, CDR2 SNEGSKA (reference sequence). The CDR3 is made up of 13 amino acids. The CDR3 DNA sequence: TGCAGTGCTAGGCGCGGGACACCCACTGAAGCTTTCTTT. Its protein is CSARRGTPTEAFF.

V is TRBV20-1 and J is TRBJ2-1, with 8 bases matching TRBD2. CDR1 is DFQATT and CDR2 is SNEGSKA in the germline V gene (reference sequence). This CDR3 is 13 amino acids long. J gave up 8 bases and V 2 bases, and 5 bases lay outside the gene matches. CDR3 DNA: TGCAGTGCTAGACGGGGGGGCCTCGATGAGCAGTTCTTC. Translating it yields CSARRGGLDEQFF.

This clonotype was seen more than once but under ten times. This chain links TRBV5-6 with TRBJ2-7; TRBD2 might be the D (6 bases). The ends were cut back, 4 bases at V and 0 bases at J, with 14 bases in the middle. CDR1 and CDR2 from the germline V gene are SGHDT and YYEEEE. The CDR3 sequence is 15 residues long. CDR3 loop: CASSPVEGSSYEQYF. The CDR3 DNA is TGTGCCAGCAGCCCTGTGGAGGGGAGCTCCTACGAGCAGTACTTC.

The rearrangement uses TRBV5-5 and TRBJ1-6; D ambiguous. V was trimmed by 0 bases and J by 7 bases, leaving 8 bases between them. Germline-derived CDR1 and CDR2 are SGHKS and YYEKEE (reference sequence). The CDR3 length is 14 residues. The CDR3 loop is CASSLDPANSPLHF. The CDR3 DNA reads as TGTGCCAGCAGCTTGGATCCAGCCAATTCACCCCTCCACTTT.

V and J are TRBV7-8 and TRBJ2-5, with TRBD1 as a possible D gene (6 bases). Trimming removed 5 bases from V and 0 bases from J, with 16 bases in between. Germline-derived CDR1 and CDR2 are SGHVS and FQNEAQ. The CDR3 is 16 residues long. CDR3 residues: CASSPRRDKYQETQYF. CDR3 in DNA: TGTGCCAGCAGCCCACGAAGGGACAAGTACCAAGAGACCCAGTACTTC.

This clonotype was seen more than once but under ten times. Written as DNA, the CDR3 is TGCGCCAGCAGCCCCCGCAGGGGCCAAGAGACCCAGTACTTC. It codes for CASSPRRGQETQYF. The genes are TRBV5-1 and TRBJ2-5; TRBD1 might be the D (6 bases). The germline gives CDR1 SGHRS, CDR2 YFSETQ. V was cut by 4 bases and J by 1 base, with 11 bases left in between. CDR3 size: 14 residues. Using reference TRBV5-1 and TRBJ2-5 for the parts outside the CDR3, the full variable domain is KAGVTQTPRYLIKTRGQQVTLSCSPISGHRSVSWYQQTPGQGLQFLFEYFSETQRNKGNFPGRFSGRQFSNSRSEMNVSTLELGDSALYLCASSPRRGQETQYFGPGTRLLVL.

This clonotype was detected only a few times. The CDR3 coding sequence is TGTGCCAGCAGTTACTCGACAGGGGCCCTCTACGAGCAGTACTTC. As protein: CASSYSTGALYEQYF. V is TRBV6-2 or TRBV6-3 and J is TRBJ2-7; 8 bases fit TRBD1. The CDR3 runs to 15 residues. Germline lookup yields CDR1 MNHEY and CDR2 SVGEGT. With V trimmed by 0 bases and J by 3 bases, 4 bases remained unmatched.